These 24 T cell receptor beta chains were all obtained from the same sample, sequenced in a study of blood T cell repertoires in COVID-19. TCRdb's table, derived via immunoSEQ multiplex PCR, lists solely in-frame clones and lacks some. The sample holds around 280,000 clones, 70% to 90% seen once. Sequencing was performed on peripheral blood. The receptors were gathered from a man in his 70s with acute or convalescent COVID-19.

The rearrangement links TRBV7-9 to TRBJ2-7; 10 nucleotides match TRBD1. Germline V gene lookup returns CDR1 SEHNR and CDR2 FQNEAQ (reference sequence). The CDR3 length is 16 residues. Trimming took 0 bases from V and 7 from J; bases not matched to a gene: 9. The CDR3 DNA is TGTGCCAGCAGCTTAGCGCTTGGGACAGGGGTTAAGGAGCAGTACTTC. As protein: CASSLALGTGVKEQYF.

This clone was observed a handful of times. The chain uses TRBV5-6 and TRBJ1-2; the D gene is possibly TRBD1 (6 bases). The CDR3 contains 12 residues. V dropped 5 bases and J dropped 5 bases, with 10 bases sitting between them. Germline CDR1 and CDR2: SGHDT and YYEEEE. This CDR3 reads CASSIGGYGYTF. DNA for the CDR3: TGTGCCAGCAGTATAGGGGGATATGGCTACACCTTC. The entire variable domain, with the rest obtained from reference TRBV5-6 and TRBJ1-2, is as follows: DAGVTQSPTHLIKTRGQQVTLRCSPKSGHDTVSWYQQALGQGPQFIFQYYEEEERQRGNFPDRFSGHQFPNYSSELNVNALLLGDSALYLCASSIGGYGYTFGSGTRLTVV.

The chain links TRBV3-1 (or the pseudogene TRBV3-2) to TRBJ2-5; D perhaps matches TRBD2 (5 bases). The CDR3 has 13 amino acids. The V and J ends lost 5 bases and 2 bases respectively, with 9 bases between them. Germline V gene sequence: CDR1 LGHDT, CDR2 YNNKEL (reference sequence). The CDR3 region is CASSARGQETQYF. The CDR3, as DNA: TGTGCCAGCAGCGCCAGAGGGCAAGAGACCCAGTACTTC.

The chain couples TRBV5-4 to TRBJ1-1; tentatively, D is TRBD1 (6 bases). The CDR3 is 13 amino acids. V was pared by 6 bases and J by 4 bases, with 13 bases between. Per germline, CDR1 SGHNT and CDR2 YYREEE (reference sequence). The CDR3 loop reads CASTRGGITEAFF. The DNA for the CDR3 is TGTGCCAGCACGAGGGGGGGGATCACTGAAGCTTTCTTT.

As regards this clone: It is likely a read error, because the conserved phenylalanine at the end of the CDR3 is missing. The DNA is left out, because the CDR3 cannot be placed on it with certainty; the CDR3 is given as TCRdb lists it. V gene TRBV28 combines with J gene TRBJ1-1; the table's D gene call, TRBD1, was not cross checked with the DNA. CDR1 MDHEN and CDR2 SYDVKM come from the germline V gene. The CDR3 comprises 12 residues, both ends counted. The CDR3 sequence: CASSSGQGRLIG.

The chain recombines TRBV5-1 with TRBJ2-2; no firm D call. V lost 4 bases and J 5 bases, leaving 9 bases between the germline ends. The germline V gene has CDR1 SGHRS and CDR2 YFSETQ. The CDR3 loop spans 13 amino acids. CDR3 protein: CASSPQVTGELFF. The CDR3 DNA is TGCGCCAGCAGCCCCCAGGTGACCGGGGAGCTGTTTTTT.

The rearrangement uses TRBV24-1 and TRBJ2-2; TRBD1 matches 9 bases. Germline CDR1 reads KGHDR; CDR2 reads SFDVKD. The CDR3 has 18 residues. The ends lost 2 bases at V and 1 base at J; junction bases unmatched: 7. The CDR3 loop reads CATSDSPGQGENTGELFF. The CDR3 DNA reads as TGTGCCACCAGTGATTCCCCGGGACAGGGCGAGAACACCGGGGAGCTGTTTTTT.

The chain is built from TRBV27 and TRBJ2-2; 9 nucleotides line up with TRBD1. Germline V gene sequence: CDR1 MNHEY, CDR2 SMNVEV (reference sequence). The CDR3 is made up of 15 amino acids. With 6 bases clipped from V and 5 bases from J, the junction kept 7 bases outside the gene matches. CDR3 sequence reads: CASSGGQGRTGELFF. The CDR3 DNA is TGTGCCAGCAGCGGGGGACAGGGACGGACCGGGGAGCTGTTTTTT.

The chain combines TRBV7-2 with TRBJ1-2; 9 bases are a match to TRBD1. The trim removed 6 bases at V and 4 bases at J, leaving 6 bases unmatched. CDR1 SGHTA and CDR2 FQGNSA come from the germline V gene. The CDR3 spans 14 residues. CDR3 sequence (DNA): TGTGCCAGCAGTTCGATGACAGGGGGCTATGGCTACACCTTC. The encoded protein is CASSSMTGGYGYTF.

V gene TRBV10-3 combines with J gene TRBJ1-3; D not resolved. Deletions cut 4 bases from V and 0 bases from J, with 4 bases between. Germline V CDR1 and CDR2: ENHRY, SYGVKD. This CDR3 region has 13 residues. CDR3 loop: CAISASSGNTIYF. The CDR3 region has the DNA TGTGCCATCAGTGCTTCCTCTGGAAACACCATATATTTT.

The V gene is TRBV23-1, the J gene TRBJ1-5; the D gene is possibly TRBD1 (6 bases). TRBV23-1 falls under the ORF class, with uncertain function. V was trimmed by 0 bases and J by 4 bases, leaving 16 bases between them. The length of the CDR3 is 17 residues. Here the CDR3 DNA reads TGCGCCAGCAGTCAATCGAGGCAGGGGATTAGGAATCAGCCCCAGCATTTT. This sequence encodes CASSQSRQGIRNQPQHF.

The DNA for the CDR3 is TGCAGCGTGGTGACAGGGGGCGTGGGGACCGGGGAGCTGTTTTTT. Translated, it gives CSVVTGGVGTGELFF. This sequence joins TRBV29-1 and TRBJ2-2; TRBD1 agrees at 10 bases. Germline CDR1 reads SQVTM; CDR2 reads ANQGSEA. The CDR3 has 15 amino acids. The V segment lost 6 bases and the J segment 5 bases; nucleotides outside the gene matches: 9.

The chain joins TRBV7-9 to TRBJ2-5; D remains unclear. The CDR3 contains 14 residues. The V end lost 1 base, the J end lost 0 bases, and 6 bases lay between the germline ends. Germline-derived CDR1 and CDR2 are SEHNR and FQNEAQ (reference sequence). The CDR3 loop reads CASSLVPNQETQYF. DNA for the CDR3: TGTGCCAGCAGCTTAGTCCCCAACCAAGAGACCCAGTACTTC.

The CDR3 DNA reads TGTGCCAGCAGTTATCCCACAGCCTCCTACGAGCAGTACTTC. Protein sequence: CASSYPTASYEQYF. J is TRBJ2-7 and V is TRBV6-2 or TRBV6-3; no definite D call. V shed 3 bases and J shed 0 bases, with 9 bases lying between them. The CDR3 is 14 amino acids. Germline V gene sequence: CDR1 MNHEY, CDR2 SVGEGT.

The genes are TRBV5-1 and TRBJ1-2, with TRBD1 matching over 7 bases. Germline V gene data show CDR1 as SGHRS and CDR2 as YFSETQ. The CDR3 loop spans 16 amino acids. The V gene end was trimmed by 0 bases and the J gene end by 5 bases; junction bases not matched to a gene: 10. CDR3 region: CASSLASGQPRYGYTF. In DNA, the CDR3 is TGCGCCAGCAGCTTGGCCTCGGGACAGCCCCGTTATGGCTACACCTTC.

As for this clone: This sample also contains other DNA sequences that code for the same CDR3. This chain connects TRBV19 to TRBJ2-1; D may be TRBD2 (6 bases). This CDR3 is 13 amino acids long. The germline gives CDR1 LNHDA, CDR2 SQIVND (reference sequence). V was pared by 3 bases and J by 4 bases, with 7 bases between. The CDR3 region is CASSIGGYNEQFF. The CDR3 bases are TGTGCCAGTAGTATCGGGGGTTACAATGAGCAGTTCTTC.

CDR3 loop: CASSLESGFYQPQHF. In nucleotides, the CDR3 is TGTGCCAGCAGCCTAGAATCAGGGTTCTATCAGCCCCAGCATTTT. V is TRBV5-8 and J is TRBJ1-5; D is perhaps TRBD1 (5 bases). The CDR3 is 15 amino acids. Germline-derived CDR1 and CDR2 are SGHTS and YDEGEE. The V gene lost 4 bases and the J gene lost 5 bases, with 16 bases spanning the gap. The entire variable domain, with the rest obtained from reference TRBV5-8 and TRBJ1-5, is as follows: EAGVTQSPTHLIKTRGQQATLRCSPISGHTSVYWYQQALGLGLQFLLWYDEGEERNRGNFPPRFSGRQFPNYSSELNVNALELEDSALYLCASSLESGFYQPQHFGDGTRLSIL.

This rearrangement joins TRBV15 to TRBJ2-5; D is unclear. The germline V gene has CDR1 LNHNV and CDR2 YYDKDF (reference sequence). The CDR3 totals 12 residues. V lost 3 bases and J 4 bases, leaving 6 bases between the germline ends. The CDR3 protein is CATSRERETQYF. The DNA for the CDR3 is TGTGCCACCAGCAGGGAGAGAGAGACCCAGTACTTC.

The V call is TRBV10-3, the J call TRBJ1-1; TRBD1 agrees at 7 bases. The CDR3 length is 12 residues. Germline-derived CDR1 and CDR2 are ENHRY and SYGVKD. V shed 10 bases, J shed 13 bases, and the junction held 15 bases outside the gene matches. The CDR3 DNA reads TGTGCCACCTCCCCGTTAGAGACAGGGAATTTCTTT. It yields the protein CATSPLETGNFF.

The chain combines TRBV6-2 or TRBV6-3 with TRBJ1-5, with TRBD1 as a possible D gene (5 bases). V lost 2 bases to trimming and J lost 2 bases, with 13 bases between them. CDR3 length: 16 amino acids. The V gene's germline CDR1 is MNHEY and CDR2 SVGEGT. CDR3 residues: CASSYGGDPGNQPQHF. The CDR3 DNA reads as TGTGCCAGCAGTTACGGCGGGGACCCAGGCAATCAGCCCCAGCATTTT.

The V gene is TRBV3-1 (or the pseudogene TRBV3-2), the J gene TRBJ2-7, with TRBD2 identical over 9 bases. The CDR3 is 15 residues long. Trimming cost V 0 bases and J 8 bases; bases outside gene matches: 8. Per the germline V gene, CDR1 is LGHDT and CDR2 is YNNKEL (reference sequence). The CDR3 loop reads CASSQERLAGWKQYF. CDR3 nucleotide sequence: TGTGCCAGCAGCCAAGAACGTCTAGCGGGGTGGAAGCAGTACTTC.

This clone was seen once. V is TRBV24-1 and J is TRBJ2-7; 10 bases line up with TRBD2. The CDR3 sequence is 18 residues long. Looked up from germline, CDR1 is KGHDR and CDR2 is SFDVKD. Losses at the gene ends were 2 bases for V and 0 bases for J; bases not matched to a gene: 9. The DNA of the CDR3 is TGTGCCACCAGTGATTCCAAACTAGCGGGGTCGCCCTCCTACGAGCAGTACTTC. Protein sequence: CATSDSKLAGSPSYEQYF.

This chain connects TRBV30 to TRBJ2-7; D is undetermined. The CDR3 has 13 residues. V was pared by 3 bases and J by 2 bases, with 11 bases between. Germline V gene lookup returns CDR1 GTSNPN and CDR2 SVGIG (reference sequence). The CDR3 loop is CAWRQDTPYEQYF. DNA of the CDR3: TGTGCCTGGAGGCAGGATACGCCCTACGAGCAGTACTTC.

The chain carries TRBV6-2 or TRBV6-3 and TRBJ2-7; 7 bases agree with TRBD1. The J segment lost 1 base and the V segment lost 1 base, leaving 4 bases of the junction unmatched. CDR1 and CDR2 from the germline V gene are MNHEY and SVGEGT. The CDR3 extends over 15 amino acids. DNA of the CDR3: TGTGCCAGCAGTTACTGGGCAGGGGGATCCTACGAGCAGTACTTC. This sequence encodes CASSYWAGGSYEQYF.